The next 32 T cell receptor beta chains were all read from a single sample in a study of cytomegalovirus exposure and HLA in healthy donors. The PCR employed 60 Vbeta primers together with 13 Jbeta primers. Repertoires were generated with immunoSEQ multiplex PCR, while TCRdb's copy carries only in-frame clones and drops some. The sample consists of 170,000 or so clones, approximately 80% of them appearing once. The sequencing input was PBMCs. The receptor set was obtained from a young man in good health and CMV-seropositive.

The chain joins TRBV2 to TRBJ2-7; 11 bases are shared with TRBD2. This CDR3 region has 18 residues. J gave up 0 bases and V 3 bases, and 10 bases lay outside the gene matches. The germline V gene encodes CDR1 SNHLY and CDR2 FYNNEI. The CDR3 loop reads CASSDGRGLAVTSYEQYF. The DNA for the CDR3 is TGTGCCAGCAGTGACGGGCGGGGACTAGCGGTAACCTCCTACGAGCAGTACTTC.

The J gene is TRBJ2-3, the V gene TRBV11-3, with 9 nucleotides matching TRBD1. Losses at the gene ends were 1 base for V and 4 bases for J; bases not matched to a gene: 12. CDR1 and CDR2 from the germline V gene are SGHNT and YENEEA. This CDR3 region has 18 residues. CDR3 nucleotides: TGTGCCAGCAGCTTAGGCATATCGTGGGACAGGGTGGCAGATACGCAGTATTTT. This translates into CASSLGISWDRVADTQYF.

The chain combines TRBV6-1 with TRBJ1-2; D gene unclear. Looked up from germline, CDR1 is MNHNS and CDR2 is SASEGT. The CDR3 spans 12 residues. With 6 bases removed from V and 6 bases from J, the gap between germline ends came to 11 bases. CDR3 coding DNA: TGTGCCAGCAGCCTTCGACTGGATGGCTACACCTTC. This encodes CASSLRLDGYTF.

The chain is built from TRBV27 and TRBJ2-7; the match to TRBD1 covers 9 bases. CDR3 length: 14 residues. The V and J ends lost 6 bases and 7 bases, in that order; junction bases with no gene match: 10. Germline loops: CDR1 MNHEY, CDR2 SMNVEV (reference sequence). The CDR3 sequence: CASSARDRASEQYF. DNA of the CDR3: TGTGCCAGCAGCGCAAGGGACAGGGCCTCGGAGCAGTACTTC.

V and J are TRBV5-1 and TRBJ1-1; D not certain. Between the trimmed V and J ends, which lost 2 bases and 1 base, there was a span of 12 bases. The CDR3 is 15 residues long. Germline CDR1 is SGHRS and CDR2 is YFSETQ. CDR3: CASSFPEISNTEAFF. The CDR3 DNA reads TGCGCCAGCAGCTTCCCGGAGATATCGAACACTGAAGCTTTCTTT. Supplemented by reference TRBV5-1 and TRBJ1-1, the full variable domain reads KAGVTQTPRYLIKTRGQQVTLSCSPISGHRSVSWYQQTPGQGLQFLFEYFSETQRNKGNFPGRFSGRQFSNSRSEMNVSTLELGDSALYLCASSFPEISNTEAFFGQGTRLTVV.

This clone has just a few counts. The genes are TRBV2 and TRBJ1-3, with TRBD1 matching 11 bases. Per the germline V gene, CDR1 is SNHLY and CDR2 is FYNNEI. The junction had 10 bases not matched to a gene; V was cut back by 9 bases and J by 0 bases. This CDR3 has 17 amino acids. Here the CDR3 reads CASGDRGSHRSGNTIYF. CDR3 nucleotides: TGTGCCAGTGGGGACAGGGGGTCACATCGCTCTGGAAACACCATATATTTT.

The chain employs TRBV7-2 and TRBJ1-3, with D hard to call. The ends were cut back, 1 base at V and 3 bases at J, with 4 bases in the middle. The germline CDR1 and CDR2 sequences are SGHTA and FQGNSA. CDR3 size: 13 residues. The CDR3 coding sequence is TGTGCCAGCAGCTTAGGCAGTGGAAACACCATATATTTT. It codes for CASSLGSGNTIYF.

The gene calls are TRBV2 and TRBJ1-1, with TRBD1 as a possible D gene (5 bases). The V gene lost 0 bases and the J gene lost 6 bases, with 8 bases spanning the gap. Germline V CDR1 and CDR2: SNHLY, FYNNEI. This CDR3 spans 13 amino acids. The CDR3 DNA reads TGTGCCAGCAGTGAAGCGCGGGGGGCTGAAGCTTTCTTT. This translates into CASSEARGAEAFF.

The chain employs TRBV9 and TRBJ1-6; TRBD1 matches 9 bases. The CDR3 sequence is 14 residues long. Germline CDR1 reads SGDLS; CDR2 reads YYNGEE. With V trimmed by 1 base and J by 8 bases, 1 base remained unmatched. CDR3 protein: CASSVRDRDSPLHF. As DNA, the CDR3 is TGTGCCAGCAGCGTAAGGGACAGGGATTCACCCCTCCACTTT.

The genes are TRBV7-3 and TRBJ1-1; 8 positions match TRBD1. The trim removed 2 bases at V and 11 bases at J, leaving 13 bases unmatched. The CDR3 has 15 amino acids. Germline V lookup: CDR1 SGHTA, CDR2 FQGTGA. The CDR3 DNA is TGTGCCAGCAGCTTAGGCCCGGGCCCAGGGGGCAGGGCTTTCTTT. Translating gives CASSLGPGPGGRAFF. Full variable domain (remainder filled in from reference TRBV7-3 and TRBJ1-1): GAGVSQTPSNKVTEKGKYVELRCDPISGHTALYWYRQSLGQGPEFLIYFQGTGAADDSGLPNDRFFAVRPEGSVSTLKIQRTERGDSAVYLCASSLGPGPGGRAFFGQGTRLTVV.

The chain employs TRBV29-1 and TRBJ1-2; tentative D call: TRBD1 (6 bases). V was pared by 4 bases and J by 0 bases, with 12 bases between. The germline V gene encodes CDR1 SQVTM and CDR2 ANQGSEA. The CDR3 runs 14 residues. CDR3 residues: CSVAGQFSNYGYTF. The CDR3 region has the DNA TGCAGCGTTGCCGGACAGTTCTCTAACTATGGCTACACCTTC.

V is TRBV28 and J is TRBJ2-1; D ambiguous. From germline, CDR1 is MDHEN and CDR2 SYDVKM. Deletions cut 5 bases from V and 0 bases from J, with 11 bases between. This CDR3 comprises 15 residues. The CDR3 protein is CASSLTLSSYNEQFF. CDR3 nucleotides: TGTGCCAGCAGTCTTACTCTTAGCTCCTACAATGAGCAGTTCTTC.

This chain connects TRBV5-6 to TRBJ2-5; 7 positions agree with TRBD1. The CDR3 covers 16 residues. V trimming: 0 bases; J trimming: 5 bases; junction bases outside the gene matches: 10. Germline CDR1 is SGHDT and CDR2 is YYEEEE. The CDR3 protein is CASSLGDSLIRETQYF. DNA for the CDR3: TGTGCCAGCAGCTTGGGGGACAGTCTTATCCGGGAGACCCAGTACTTC. Drawing the rest from reference TRBV5-6 and TRBJ2-5, the complete variable domain is DAGVTQSPTHLIKTRGQQVTLRCSPKSGHDTVSWYQQALGQGPQFIFQYYEEEERQRGNFPDRFSGHQFPNYSSELNVNALLLGDSALYLCASSLGDSLIRETQYFGPGTRLLVL.

V gene TRBV18 combines with J gene TRBJ1-3; no reliable D call. CDR3 length equals 13 residues. CDR1 and CDR2 (germline): KGHSH, LQKENI. V shed 5 bases and J shed 0 bases, with 5 bases lying between them. The CDR3 DNA reads TGTGCCAGCTCAGGGAGCTCTGGAAACACCATATATTTT. Its translation is CASSGSSGNTIYF.

This clone occurred once. The chain links TRBV9 to TRBJ2-3; the match to TRBD2 covers 9 bases. The V segment lost 3 bases and the J segment 5 bases; nucleotides outside the gene matches: 7. The CDR3 length is 15 residues. CDR1 is SGDLS and CDR2 is YYNGEE in the germline V gene. The CDR3 bases are TGTGCCAGCAGCGCGCGACTAGCGGTACAAGATACGCAGTATTTT. Amino acids: CASSARLAVQDTQYF.

V is TRBV10-2 and J is TRBJ2-7; a possible D gene is TRBD2 (6 bases). Germline CDR1 reads WSHSY; CDR2 reads SAAADI. V was trimmed by 4 bases and J by 5 bases, leaving 12 bases between them. The CDR3 has 13 amino acids. The CDR3 DNA reads as TGCGCCAGCAGTGTAACTAGCTTCCACGAGCAGTACTTC. Translated: CASSVTSFHEQYF.

The chain couples TRBV7-3 to TRBJ2-1, with 10 nucleotides matching TRBD2. Germline CDR1 is SGHTA and CDR2 is FQGTGA. The CDR3 covers 15 residues. V shed 5 bases and J 6 bases; nucleotides not matched to a gene: 7. For the CDR3, the DNA is TGTGCCAGCAGCCTATCTAGCGGGAGTTTCAATGAGCAGTTCTTC. Protein: CASSLSSGSFNEQFF.

The genes are TRBV9 and TRBJ2-1; 10 bases are a match to TRBD1. V gave up 4 bases and J gave up 8 bases; unmatched junction bases: 6. Germline loops: CDR1 SGDLS, CDR2 YYNGEE. The CDR3 length is 14 residues. The CDR3 protein is CASSIMDRGDEQFF. DNA for the CDR3: TGTGCCAGCAGCATAATGGACAGGGGGGATGAGCAGTTCTTC. Looking up the rest from reference TRBV9 and TRBJ2-1 gives the full variable domain: DSGVTQTPKHLITATGQRVTLRCSPRSGDLSVYWYQQSLDQGLQFLIQYYNGEERAKGNILERFSAQQFPDLHSELNLSSLELGDSALYFCASSIMDRGDEQFFGPGTRLTVL.

The CDR3 here is CASSPPGLAHYNEQFF. As DNA, the CDR3 is TGTGCCAGCTCACCGCCGGGACTAGCGCACTACAATGAGCAGTTCTTC. The V and J genes are TRBV18 and TRBJ2-1; 10 nucleotides line up with TRBD2. The germline V gene encodes CDR1 KGHSH and CDR2 LQKENI. J lost 3 bases, V lost 3 bases, and 5 bases had no gene match. This CDR3 contains 16 residues.

This rearrangement joins TRBV6-5 to TRBJ2-7; 7 positions match TRBD1. Losses at the gene ends were 6 bases for V and 3 bases for J; bases not matched to a gene: 8. The CDR3 extends over 14 amino acids. CDR1 and CDR2 (germline): MNHEY, SVGAGI. The CDR3 is CASSPQGEGYEQYF. The CDR3 nucleotides read TGTGCCAGCAGCCCGCAGGGGGAAGGCTACGAGCAGTACTTC.

The chain links TRBV28 to TRBJ2-1; TRBD1 aligns across 12 bases. The CDR3 sequence is 16 residues long. Germline lookup yields CDR1 MDHEN and CDR2 SYDVKM. Losses at the gene ends were 6 bases for V and 9 bases for J; bases not matched to a gene: 12. CDR3 sequence reads: CASSTPGQGALGEQFF. The CDR3, as DNA: TGTGCCAGCAGCACTCCGGGACAGGGGGCGCTGGGTGAGCAGTTCTTC.

This clone is a singleton in its sample. Other DNA sequences in this specimen translate into the identical CDR3. This chain connects TRBV18 to TRBJ2-2; D gene uncertain. CDR1 is KGHSH, CDR2 LQKENI, per germline. The V gene lost 1 base and the J gene lost 3 bases, with 3 bases spanning the gap. There are 13 residues in the CDR3. As DNA, the CDR3 is TGTGCCAGCTCACCACGAGACACCGGGGAGCTGTTTTTT. Protein: CASSPRDTGELFF.

The CDR3 here is CASSMGGQLQNQPQHF. CDR3 nucleotides: TGTGCCAGTAGTATGGGTGGGCAGCTACAGAATCAGCCCCAGCATTTT. This chain uses TRBV19 with TRBJ1-5; unclear D gene. CDR3 length: 16 residues. Deletions cut 3 bases from V and 4 bases from J, with 16 bases between. CDR1 is LNHDA, CDR2 SQIVND, per germline (reference sequence).

This chain joins TRBV28 and TRBJ2-1; TRBD1 aligns across 10 bases. CDR1 is MDHEN, CDR2 SYDVKM, per germline. This CDR3 is built from 16 residues. V was pared by 0 bases and J by 5 bases, with 4 bases of the junction left unmatched. This CDR3 reads CASSLWGDRGNNEQFF. CDR3 coding DNA: TGTGCCAGCAGTTTATGGGGGGACAGGGGAAACAATGAGCAGTTCTTC.

This chain links TRBV25-1 with TRBJ2-5, with 9 bases fitting TRBD1. J gave up 2 bases and V 4 bases, and 8 bases lay outside the gene matches. The germline V gene encodes CDR1 MGHDK and CDR2 SYGVNS. The CDR3 sequence is 16 residues long. The CDR3 here is CASSGVYRGRQETQYF. DNA for the CDR3: TGTGCCAGCAGTGGCGTATACAGGGGGCGGCAAGAGACCCAGTACTTC.

The V call is TRBV25-1, the J call TRBJ2-3; D gene ambiguous. CDR1 and CDR2 (germline): MGHDK, SYGVNS. This CDR3 comprises 14 residues. The V and J ends lost 1 base and 1 base respectively, with 6 bases between them. The CDR3 is CASSESEGTDTQYF. CDR3 in DNA: TGTGCCAGCAGTGAATCTGAGGGCACAGATACGCAGTATTTT.

The chain combines TRBV6-1 with TRBJ1-4; possibly TRBD1 for D (6 bases). V was clipped by 5 bases and J by 4 bases, with 14 bases between them. The CDR3 has 15 amino acids. Germline CDR1 reads MNHNS; CDR2 reads SASEGT. The CDR3: CASSPQGMINEKLFF. CDR3 nucleotides: TGTGCCAGCAGTCCCCAGGGGATGATTAATGAAAAACTGTTTTTT.

The V and J genes are TRBV9 and TRBJ1-1, with TRBD1 matching over 9 bases. CDR1 SGDLS and CDR2 YYNGEE come from the germline V gene. J gave up 4 bases and V 1 base, and 11 bases lay outside the gene matches. The CDR3 runs 17 residues. The CDR3 here is CASSVQRDRVGGTEAFF. CDR3 nucleotide sequence: TGTGCCAGCAGCGTACAAAGGGACAGGGTTGGAGGCACTGAAGCTTTCTTT.

This sequence joins TRBV5-1 and TRBJ2-5; the match to TRBD2 covers 9 bases. Germline-derived CDR1 and CDR2 are SGHRS and YFSETQ. The CDR3 spans 15 residues. V shed 0 bases and J 5 bases; nucleotides not matched to a gene: 5. This CDR3 reads CASSLAAGGQETQYF. CDR3 nucleotides: TGCGCCAGCAGCTTGGCTGCGGGGGGGCAGGAGACCCAGTACTTC.

The table lists this clone with a few counts. The chain couples TRBV4-3 to TRBJ2-3; 7 nucleotides line up with TRBD2. The germline V gene encodes CDR1 LGHNA and CDR2 YSLEER. V shed 0 bases, J shed 1 base, and the junction held 10 bases outside the gene matches. CDR3 length: 18 residues. CDR3: CASSQDDGRGRGTDTQYF. The CDR3 DNA is TGCGCCAGCAGCCAAGATGATGGGCGGGGGAGGGGCACAGATACGCAGTATTTT.

This chain joins TRBV25-1 and TRBJ2-1; maybe TRBD1 (5 bases). V was cut by 5 bases and J by 0 bases, with 14 bases left in between. The CDR3 contains 16 residues. CDR1 and CDR2 (germline): MGHDK, SYGVNS. The CDR3 nucleotides read TGTGCCAGCAGTAAGCCGACAGCCGCCTCCTACAATGAGCAGTTCTTC. This encodes CASSKPTAASYNEQFF.

J is TRBJ2-3 and V is TRBV7-8; 7 bases align to TRBD2. The CDR3 has 12 residues. J was trimmed by 4 bases and V by 8 bases; bases with no gene match: 3. CDR1 and CDR2 from the germline V gene are SGHVS and FQNEAQ. The CDR3, as DNA: TGTGCCAGCGAGCGGGGATCAGATACGCAGTATTTT. Translation gives CASERGSDTQYF.